A single T cell receptor (beta chain) is shown here with its context. The antigen is unknown. TCRdb's copy holds only in-frame clones and misses some; the assay was immunoSEQ multiplex PCR. Among approximately 160,000 clones, more than 85% were seen once, and the ten largest hold under 5%. This entry belongs to a study of T cell responses to AZD1222 COVID-19 vaccine. Study-wide results and limits: There were mostly white British donors and more females than males, and clonal diversity was possibly underestimated.

Sample: peripheral blood, taken on day 0 of AZD1222 vaccination. This TCR was sampled from an adult in good health.

DNA for the CDR3: TGTGCCAGCAGTTACTCGGGACGGTCTGATGAGCAGTTCTTC. Translated: CASSYSGRSDEQFF. This chain connects TRBV6-5 to TRBJ2-1, with D perhaps TRBD1 or TRBD2 (5 bases each). Germline CDR1 and CDR2: MNHEY and SVGAGI. The germline V and J ends were trimmed by 0 bases and 8 bases, with 11 bases remaining between them. This CDR3 comprises 14 residues.